This T cell receptor beta chain was obtained from a study of blood T cell repertoires in COVID-19. Study summary: Samples came from the United States, Italy and Spain, spanning acute and convalescent COVID-19. PBMCs, B-cell-depleted T cells, or T cells were the source of the cDNA or gDNA that made up the material.

Germline CDR1 and CDR2: KGHSH and LQKENI. The CDR3 sequence is 14 residues long. V was clipped by 6 bases and J by 8 bases, with 19 bases between them. Per the authors' pipeline: Reference gene primers were amplified, and this amplification served to estimate nucleated cell counts. Data came from immunoSEQ multiplex PCR; TCRdb stores just in-frame clones and leaves some out. The D gene and trimming were derived from the DNA, and the V and J assignments and clone size from that table. In the table there are tens of thousands of clones, roughly 85% of which are singletons. Sequencing input: peripheral blood. The TCR comes from a man older than 75 with acute or convalescent COVID-19. The V call is TRBV18, the J call TRBJ1-2; D remains ambiguous. CDR3 nucleotides: TGTGCCAGCTCCCCATTTAAGGGAGGAGCCGGCTACACCTTC. Encoded protein: CASSPFKGGAGYTF.